Sequencing of this T cell receptor (beta chain) was carried out in a study of cytomegalovirus exposure and HLA in healthy donors. Overall study results and limits: A later analysis reportedly found fewer N-insertions in an Asian-associated ancestry cluster than the roughly 730-donor mean.

The CDR3 totals 14 residues. Trimming stripped 2 bases from V and 4 bases from J, with 8 bases between. Germline V lookup: CDR1 MNHNS, CDR2 SASEGT. A few counts support this clone. Antigen specificity is unknown. Researchers ran the PCR with 60 Vbeta and 13 Jbeta primers. TCRdb's table, derived via immunoSEQ multiplex PCR, lists solely in-frame clones and lacks some. The sample has roughly 71,000 clones, around two thirds seen once. The clonotype comes from a human donor in good health. This sequence joins TRBV6-1 and TRBJ1-4; D ambiguous. The specimen was PBMCs. CDR3 DNA sequence: TGTGCCAGCAGTGAACTCGGGTTTAATGAAAAACTGTTTTTT. Amino acid sequence: CASSELGFNEKLFF.